This T cell receptor beta chain was found in a study of blood T cell repertoires in COVID-19. Study as a whole: COVID-19 samples, acute and convalescent, were from the United States, Italy and Spain. Sources were T cells, B-cell-depleted T cells, or PBMCs; the material itself was cDNA or gDNA.

With respect to this clone: A junction end diverges from the germline sequence, so it may reflect a read error.

CDR1 is KGHSH and CDR2 is LQKENI in the germline V gene. The CDR3 spans 15 residues. The method was immunoSEQ multiplex PCR; TCRdb's version includes in-frame clones alone and lacks a portion of them. This sample carries 200,000 to 250,000 clones, 80% to 90% of them seen once, and the ten largest clones take 15% to 20%. What was sequenced was peripheral blood. The clonotype originates from a woman of 80 years or more with active or convalescent COVID-19. The genes are TRBV18 and TRBJ2-7, with D tentatively TRBD1 (5 bases). CDR3 amino acids: CVSSPPAGYSYEQYF. CDR3 nucleotides: TGTGTCAGCTCACCACCGGCAGGGTACTCCTACGAGCAGTACTTC.